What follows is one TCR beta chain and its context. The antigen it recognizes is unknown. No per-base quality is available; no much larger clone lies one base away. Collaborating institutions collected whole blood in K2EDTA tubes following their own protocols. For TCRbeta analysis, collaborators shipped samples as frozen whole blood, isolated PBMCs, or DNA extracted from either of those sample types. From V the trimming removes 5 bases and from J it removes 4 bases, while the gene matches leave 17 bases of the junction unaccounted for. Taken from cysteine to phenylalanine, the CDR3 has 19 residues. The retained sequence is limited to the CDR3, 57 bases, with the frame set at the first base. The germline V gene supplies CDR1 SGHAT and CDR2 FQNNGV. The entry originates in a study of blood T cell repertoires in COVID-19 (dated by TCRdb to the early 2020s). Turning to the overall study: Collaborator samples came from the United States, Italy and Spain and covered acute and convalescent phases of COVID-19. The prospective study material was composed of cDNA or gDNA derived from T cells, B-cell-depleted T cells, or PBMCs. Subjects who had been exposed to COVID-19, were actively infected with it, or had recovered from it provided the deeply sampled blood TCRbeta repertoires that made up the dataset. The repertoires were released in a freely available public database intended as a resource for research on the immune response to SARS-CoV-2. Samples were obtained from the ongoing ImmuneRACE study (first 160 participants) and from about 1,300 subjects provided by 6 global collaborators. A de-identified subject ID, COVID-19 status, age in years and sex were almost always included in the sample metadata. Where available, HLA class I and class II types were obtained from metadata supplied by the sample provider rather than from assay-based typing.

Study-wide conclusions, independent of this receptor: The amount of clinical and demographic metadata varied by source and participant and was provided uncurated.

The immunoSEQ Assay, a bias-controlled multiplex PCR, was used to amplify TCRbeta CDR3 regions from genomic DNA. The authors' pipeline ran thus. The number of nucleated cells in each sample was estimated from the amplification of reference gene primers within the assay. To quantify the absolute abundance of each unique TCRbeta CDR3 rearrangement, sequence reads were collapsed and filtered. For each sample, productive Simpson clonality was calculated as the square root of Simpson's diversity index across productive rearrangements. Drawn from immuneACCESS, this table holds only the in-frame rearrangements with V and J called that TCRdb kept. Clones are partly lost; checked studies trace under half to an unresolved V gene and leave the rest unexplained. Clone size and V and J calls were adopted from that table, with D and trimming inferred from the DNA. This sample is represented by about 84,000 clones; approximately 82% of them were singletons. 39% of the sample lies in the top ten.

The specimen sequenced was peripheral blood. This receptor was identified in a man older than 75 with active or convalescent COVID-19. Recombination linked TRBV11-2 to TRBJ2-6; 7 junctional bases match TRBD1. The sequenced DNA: TGTGCCAGCAGCCCTCTGGGACAGCCGACACAATACGGGGCCAACGTCCTGACTTTC. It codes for CASSPLGQPTQYGANVLTF.